Shown below are 17 T cell receptor beta chains from a single sample sequenced in a study of blood T cell repertoires in COVID-19. This table comes from immunoSEQ multiplex PCR, and its TCRdb copy is limited to in-frame clones, with some not included. The sample includes over 150,000 clones, roughly 84% seen only once; the top ten take roughly 9.2%. Material: peripheral blood. These receptors all stem from a woman of 80 years or more with active or convalescent COVID-19.

This chain connects TRBV18 to TRBJ1-4; tentative D call: TRBD1 (5 bases). Germline V gives CDR1 KGHSH, CDR2 LQKENI. There are 14 residues in the CDR3. The V end was cut by 4 bases, the J end by 2 bases, with 8 bases between. The chain's CDR3 is CASSQGNTNEKLFF. The CDR3 DNA reads as TGTGCCAGCTCACAGGGGAACACTAATGAAAAACTGTTTTTT.

The chain couples TRBV19 to TRBJ2-2; TRBD1 aligns across 7 bases. The V and J ends lost 6 bases and 6 bases, in that order; junction bases with no gene match: 4. Per germline, CDR1 LNHDA and CDR2 SQIVND (reference sequence). The CDR3 is 13 residues long. The CDR3 bases are TGTGCCAGTAGAGTACAGGGGTCCGGGGAGCTGTTTTTT. It specifies CASRVQGSGELFF.

V gene TRBV5-1 combines with J gene TRBJ2-2; possibly TRBD1 for D (6 bases). The V gene's germline CDR1 is SGHRS and CDR2 YFSETQ. Trimming took 4 bases from V and 5 from J, leaving 15 bases between them. This CDR3 is 15 amino acids long. The CDR3 reads CASSQGTSGTGELFF. CDR3 nucleotide sequence: TGCGCCAGCAGCCAGGGGACCTCAGGAACCGGGGAGCTGTTTTTT.

The CDR3 is CATSEGGQGPGDEQFF. The CDR3 DNA reads TGTGCCACCAGTGAGGGTGGTCAGGGCCCGGGCGATGAGCAGTTCTTC. V is TRBV24-1 and J is TRBJ2-1; D might be TRBD1 (5 bases). Germline-derived CDR1 and CDR2 are KGHDR and SFDVKD. The V end lost 4 bases, the J end lost 8 bases, and 20 bases lay between the germline ends. The CDR3 is made up of 16 amino acids.

This clone was detected once. This CDR3 reads CASSFGGGTDTQYF. The CDR3 bases are TGTGCCAGCAGCTTCGGGGGGGGCACAGATACGCAGTATTTT. The chain is built from TRBV7-6 and TRBJ2-3; TRBD2 matches 8 bases. This CDR3 is built from 14 residues. The germline V gene has CDR1 SGHVS and CDR2 FNYEAQ. Trimming at V came to 3 bases and at J to 1 base, leaving 0 bases not matched to a gene.

The rearrangement links TRBV6-5 to TRBJ1-4; maybe TRBD1 (6 bases). The germline V gene has CDR1 MNHEY and CDR2 SVGAGI. V shed 4 bases and J shed 11 bases, with 11 bases lying between them. The CDR3 sequence is 12 residues long. The CDR3 here is CASSSEQGKLFF. CDR3 bases: TGTGCCAGCAGTTCCGAACAGGGTAAACTGTTTTTT.

V gene TRBV6-2 or TRBV6-3 combines with J gene TRBJ1-1; 10 nucleotides align to TRBD1. Germline CDR1 is MNHEY and CDR2 is SVGEGT. V lost 5 bases to trimming and J lost 4 bases; unmatched junction nucleotides: 1. The CDR3 runs to 13 residues. The CDR3 DNA reads TGTGCCAGCAGTGACAGGGGGCCCACTGAAGCTTTCTTT. Its translation: CASSDRGPTEAFF.

This chain connects TRBV7-2 to TRBJ2-7; D is uncertain. CDR3 length equals 14 residues. Germline values: CDR1 SGHTA, CDR2 FQGNSA. V gave up 2 bases and J gave up 3 bases, with 11 bases separating them. CDR3 loop: CASSLTGSIYEQYF. Written as DNA, the CDR3 is TGTGCCAGCAGCTTAACCGGGTCCATCTACGAGCAGTACTTC.

The chain uses TRBV19 and TRBJ1-4; D gene ambiguous. Germline-derived CDR1 and CDR2 are LNHDA and SQIVND (reference sequence). The CDR3 loop spans 16 amino acids. Trimming removed 3 bases from V and 8 bases from J, with 19 bases in between. Here the CDR3 reads CASSMIPEGGKEKLFF. The DNA for the CDR3 is TGTGCCAGTAGTATGATTCCGGAAGGAGGGAAGGAAAAACTGTTTTTT. Complete variable domain (other parts from reference TRBV19 and TRBJ1-4): DGGITQSPKYLFRKEGQNVTLSCEQNLNHDAMYWYRQDPGQGLRLIYYSQIVNDFQKGDIAEGYSVSREKKESFPLTVTSAQKNPTAFYLCASSMIPEGGKEKLFFGSGTQLSVL.

This sequence joins TRBV10-3 and TRBJ1-4; 7 bases are a match to TRBD1. V lost 10 bases to trimming and J lost 6 bases; unmatched junction nucleotides: 8. The CDR3 sequence is 13 residues long. Germline V gives CDR1 ENHRY, CDR2 SYGVKD. In nucleotides, the CDR3 is TGTGCCACCCAACAGGGGTACGATGAAAAACTGTTTTTT. It encodes CATQQGYDEKLFF.

J is TRBJ1-5 and V is TRBV6-1; D is unresolved. Per germline, CDR1 MNHNS and CDR2 SASEGT. V was shortened by 2 bases and J by 0 bases, with 5 bases between the two germline ends. The CDR3 runs 14 residues. This CDR3 is CASSESNSNQPQHF. The CDR3 DNA sequence: TGTGCCAGCAGTGAATCCAATAGCAATCAGCCCCAGCATTTT.

The genes are TRBV3-1 (or the pseudogene TRBV3-2) and TRBJ1-1; TRBD1 is a possible D gene (5 bases). This CDR3 is built from 15 residues. The ends were cut back, 4 bases at V and 0 bases at J, with 12 bases in the middle. Germline CDR1 reads LGHDT; CDR2 reads YNNKEL (reference sequence). In DNA form, the CDR3 reads TGTGCCAGCAGCCTCAGACAGATTATGAACACTGAAGCTTTCTTT. It specifies CASSLRQIMNTEAFF.

The V gene is TRBV7-8, the J gene TRBJ2-5; D possibly corresponds to TRBD1 (5 bases). Germline-derived CDR1 and CDR2 are SGHVS and FQNEAQ. The ends were cut back, 5 bases at V and 5 bases at J, with 21 bases in the middle. The CDR3 length is 16 residues. The CDR3 sequence: CASSTLGQPIGETQYF. The CDR3, as DNA: TGTGCCAGCAGCACACTCGGACAACCTATCGGGGAGACCCAGTACTTC.

The J gene is TRBJ1-2, the V gene TRBV7-2; possible D gene TRBD1, 6 bases. V gave up 2 bases and J gave up 2 bases, with 9 bases separating them. The length of the CDR3 is 14 residues. Germline loops: CDR1 SGHTA, CDR2 FQGNSA. DNA for the CDR3: TGTGCCAGCAGCTTACTTCAGGGGAACTATGGCTACACCTTC. Residues: CASSLLQGNYGYTF.

This chain uses TRBV6-5 with TRBJ2-3; 9 bases match TRBD2. The J segment lost 4 bases and the V segment lost 6 bases, leaving 8 bases of the junction unmatched. The CDR3 is 15 amino acids. Germline CDR1 MNHEY, CDR2 SVGAGI. The CDR3 region is CASSPGRGGADTQYF. CDR3 DNA sequence: TGTGCCAGCAGCCCGGGGCGGGGGGGTGCAGATACGCAGTATTTT.

This chain connects TRBV5-5 to TRBJ1-3, with 10 bases fitting TRBD1. This CDR3 has 18 amino acids. Trimming removed 4 bases from V and 0 bases from J; junction bases left unmatched: 10. The germline gives CDR1 SGHKS, CDR2 YYEKEE (reference sequence). CDR3 sequence: CASSLGTGVMISGNTIYF. The CDR3 bases are TGTGCCAGCAGCCTCGGGACAGGGGTCATGATCTCTGGAAACACCATATATTTT.

This clone was seen a single time. The rearrangement uses TRBV15 and TRBJ1-1, with 8 bases identical to TRBD1. The J segment lost 6 bases and the V segment lost 2 bases, leaving 11 bases of the junction unmatched. CDR1 and CDR2 from the germline V gene are LNHNV and YYDKDF (reference sequence). The CDR3 is 16 amino acids. Here the CDR3 DNA reads TGTGCCACCAGCAGATCTCCGGACAGGGCGAGCTCTGAAGCTTTCTTT. Amino acids: CATSRSPDRASSEAFF.